The T cell receptor beta chain described here comes from a study of T cells in Graves' hyperthyroidism and ophthalmopathy. This clonotype was recorded many times. The target antigen is unknown. Points from the study as a whole: A 13 V-J signature model discriminated ophthalmopathy versus stable hyperthyroidism. Most expanded thyroid clonotypes above 0.001 recurred in blood.

This CDR3 is 15 amino acids long. The ends lost 2 bases at V and 2 bases at J; junction bases unmatched: 2. CDR1 and CDR2 (germline): SGDLS, YYNGEE. Stability of Graves' hyperthyroidism was defined as absent ophthalmopathy progression within 18 months. RNA transcripts served as the template for amplifying TCR beta CDR3 regions. HTBI primers drove first-round RT-PCR of the TCR CDR3. TCRdb ran MiXCR on the multiplex PCR reads and lists one entry per CDR3 protein. Of around 200,000 distinct CDR3 sequences in the sample, over 15% were seen once. Sequencing input: blood. The chain recombines TRBV9 with TRBJ2-1; 9 bases line up with TRBD2. The clonotype comes from a woman in her forties or fifties with Graves' hyperthyroidism. CDR3 in amino acids: CASSVGLATYNEQFF. DNA for the CDR3: TGTGCCAGCAGCGTCGGACTAGCGACCTACAATGAGCAGTTCTTC.